This TCR beta chain was identified during a study of neurological immune-mediated disorders. General study points: The repertoires of 18 of 34 multiple sclerosis patients fell into one related-CDR3 cluster (a possible signature) under phylogenetic grouping. In multiple sclerosis patients, the repertoire cluster was unrelated to clinical or MRI findings. The most TCR clonal expansion was seen in HTLV-1-associated myelopathy, whereas the least was seen in multiple sclerosis, below the level in healthy controls.

The V gene's germline CDR1 is SGHRS and CDR2 YFSETQ. There are 13 residues in the CDR3. The V gene lost 4 bases and the J gene lost 7 bases, with 12 bases spanning the gap. This clonotype was found many times. The target antigen is unknown. One entry per CDR3 protein, called by TCRdb with MiXCR from the 5' RACE reads. In the table there are tens of thousands of distinct CDR3 sequences, 2% to 2.5% of which are singletons. This receptor was identified in a man between 45 and 60 years old with multiple sclerosis. The rearrangement links TRBV5-1 to TRBJ1-5, with D perhaps TRBD1 (5 bases). What was sequenced was PBMCs. DNA of the CDR3: TGCGCCAGCAGCGTAACAGGAGACCAGCCCCAGCATTTT. This sequence encodes CASSVTGDQPQHF.